This T cell receptor beta chain was identified in a study of blood T cell repertoires in COVID-19. Study at large: Specimens from acute and convalescent COVID-19 originated in the United States, Italy and Spain. In each case, the material was cDNA or gDNA derived from T cells, B-cell-depleted T cells, or PBMCs.

This clone was observed a handful of times. In the original processing: How many nucleated cells were present was estimated from reference gene primer amplification. The assay was immunoSEQ multiplex PCR, and TCRdb's table has in-frame clones only and misses some. Clone size and V and J calls were adopted from that table, with D and trimming inferred from the DNA. The sample has about 240,000 clones, about 83% seen once; the top ten hold 4%. This sequence was found in a man between 50 and 59 years old with acute or convalescent COVID-19. Sequencing was carried out using peripheral blood.

CDR3 region: CASSYSRTGGDYGYTF. The CDR3 DNA sequence: TGTGCCAGCAGTTACTCTAGGACAGGGGGCGATTATGGCTACACCTTC. V and J are TRBV6-5 and TRBJ1-2; 11 nucleotides match TRBD1. CDR1 and CDR2 from the germline V gene are MNHEY and SVGAGI. V shed 0 bases, J shed 5 bases, and the junction held 5 bases outside the gene matches. This CDR3 comprises 16 residues.